The T cell receptor beta chain described here comes from a study of cytomegalovirus exposure and HLA in healthy donors. Looked up from germline, CDR1 is SNHLY and CDR2 is FYNNEI. This CDR3 is 14 amino acids long. The junction had 4 bases not matched to a gene; V was cut back by 5 bases and J by 3 bases. Amplification used 60 Vbeta primers and 13 Jbeta primers. The protocol was immunoSEQ multiplex PCR, while the TCRdb copy is restricted to in-frame clones and leaves out a portion. Of around 110,000 clones in the sample, 65% to 80% are singletons; the top ten hold roughly 4.4%. The clonotype originates from a man aged 30 to 39 in good health and CMV-seropositive. The chain recombines TRBV2 with TRBJ2-1; the match to TRBD2 covers 7 bases. Sequences were obtained from PBMCs. CDR3 sequence reads: CASSRLADYNEQFF. CDR3 coding DNA: TGTGCCAGCAGTCGGCTAGCGGACTACAATGAGCAGTTCTTC.